This T cell receptor beta chain comes out of a study of T-cell memory formation after mild COVID-19. Study results and limitations: Clones contracting day 15 to 85 were balanced CD4/CD8; later expanders leaned CD4+. A subset of responding clones appeared in pre-infection memory, suggesting cross-reactive memory joined.

This clonotype was seen only a few times. The antigen remains undetermined. The CDR3 is 15 residues long. Germline V gene data show CDR1 as LNHNV and CDR2 as YYDKDF (reference sequence). Trimming at V came to 5 bases and at J to 5 bases, leaving 8 bases not matched to a gene. TCR alpha and TCR beta cDNA libraries with sample barcodes and UMIs came from 5'RACE using constant-segment primers. TCRdb reprocessed the 5' RACE reads with MiXCR, giving one entry per CDR3 protein. The sample includes nearly 250,000 distinct CDR3 sequences, roughly 15% of them seen just once. Specimen: PBMCs or a T cell subset sorted from them (not recorded which). The V and J genes are TRBV15 and TRBJ1-5; 8 positions match TRBD1. The receptor was isolated from an adult woman who had mild COVID-19 (a few samples of this study predate the infection). Cell type and time point are not known. The CDR3 sequence is CATSQRQGFDQPQHF. DNA of the CDR3: TGTGCCACCAGCCAACGACAGGGGTTTGATCAGCCCCAGCATTTT.